This T cell receptor (beta chain) is drawn from a study of regulatory T cells in long-lasting Graves disease. Study in general: Newly diagnosed Graves' patients had taken antithyroid drugs under 3 months.

This clonotype occurred a few times. Time point defined: newly diagnosed GD, antithyroid drugs for less than 3 months. PBMC-extracted RNA yielded the TCR library. Construction of TCR beta libraries relied on iRepertoire HTBI primers and on Arm-PCR targeting CDR3 regions. TCRdb ran MiXCR on the multiplex PCR reads and lists one entry per CDR3 protein. The sample gives roughly 400,000 distinct CDR3 sequences, less than 20% of which show up once; 20% to 25% is in the top ten. CDR1 and CDR2 from the germline V gene are LGHDT and YNNKEL (reference sequence). This CDR3 region has 15 residues. The germline V and J ends were trimmed by 4 bases and 3 bases, with 16 bases remaining between them. The same sample was also studied in work on T cells in Graves' hyperthyroidism and ophthalmopathy. That report notes: When ophthalmopathy did not progress within 18 months, Graves' hyperthyroidism was considered stable. Using the HTBI primer set, a first-round RT-PCR was run on the TCR CDR3.

The sequence came from a young woman with Graves disease. The sequenced sample was peripheral blood mononuclear cells (PBMCs), obtained at new diagnosis, from a patient treated with antithyroid drugs. The chain uses TRBV3-1 and TRBJ2-7, with D perhaps TRBD1 (5 bases). The CDR3 DNA follows: TGTGCCAGCAGCCTCTCACAGGATTCCATCTACGAGCAGTACTTC. Translated, it gives CASSLSQDSIYEQYF.